The 30 T cell receptor beta chains given below trace back to one sample, sequenced in a study of cytomegalovirus exposure and HLA in healthy donors. The PCR made use of 60 Vbeta and 13 Jbeta primers. Data came from immunoSEQ multiplex PCR; TCRdb stores just in-frame clones and leaves some out. There are a few hundred thousand clones in the sample; roughly 80% occur only once, and around 2.8% lies in the top ten. The sample was PBMCs. The receptors shown here come from a man in his thirties or forties in good health and CMV-seronegative.

With respect to this clone: One junction end does not reproduce the germline sequence, and a read error may be involved. DNA of the CDR3: TGTTCCAGCAGCTACCAGGAGGGCACTGAAGCTTTCTTT. This gives the protein CSSSYQEGTEAFF. This chain connects TRBV7-9 to TRBJ1-1, with D hard to call. The CDR3 is 13 amino acids. Germline V CDR1 and CDR2: SEHNR, FQNEAQ (reference sequence).

This rearrangement joins TRBV11-2 to TRBJ2-7; D is uncertain. Trimming left V 7 bases short and J 1 base short, with 14 bases between. The CDR3 runs to 14 residues. Per the germline V gene, CDR1 is SGHAT and CDR2 is FQNNGV. The CDR3 reads CASTPGYGSYEQYF. The CDR3 bases are TGTGCCAGCACCCCCGGGTACGGTTCCTACGAGCAGTACTTC.

The chain couples TRBV7-9 to TRBJ2-1; D is possibly TRBD2 (6 bases). The CDR3 consists of 13 residues. Germline V gene lookup returns CDR1 SEHNR and CDR2 FQNEAQ (reference sequence). With 4 bases removed from V and 12 bases from J, the gap between germline ends came to 16 bases. The CDR3 DNA follows: TGTGCCAGCAGCTCCGGACTCAGGAGGGGGCAGTTCTTC. Protein product: CASSSGLRRGQFF.

The chain combines TRBV2 with TRBJ2-2, with 8 bases matching TRBD2. Germline V gene lookup returns CDR1 SNHLY and CDR2 FYNNEI. The V segment lost 4 bases and the J segment 6 bases; nucleotides outside the gene matches: 1. CDR3 length equals 13 residues. CDR3 sequence: CASSAGGAGELFF. DNA of the CDR3: TGTGCCAGCAGTGCCGGGGGGGCCGGGGAGCTGTTTTTT. The full variable domain, in which reference TRBV2 and TRBJ2-2 provide the parts outside the CDR3, is EPEVTQTPSHQVTQMGQEVILRCVPISNHLYFYWYRQILGQKVEFLVSFYNNEISEKSEIFDDQFSVERPDGSNFTLKIRSTKLEDSAMYFCASSAGGAGELFFGEGSRLTVL.

The chain is built from TRBV29-1 and TRBJ2-1; 12 bases are a match to TRBD2. Germline V lookup: CDR1 SQVTM, CDR2 ANQGSEA. V lost 6 bases to trimming and J lost 15 bases; unmatched junction nucleotides: 12. CDR3 length: 13 residues. CDR3 bases: TGCAGCGTCGCCCGACTAGCGGGGGTCCCGGGGTTCTTC. Translating gives CSVARLAGVPGFF.

The chain carries TRBV7-2 and TRBJ2-1; the match to TRBD2 covers 9 bases. This CDR3 spans 12 amino acids. Germline V gene data show CDR1 as SGHTA and CDR2 as FQGNSA. The V segment lost 6 bases and the J segment 10 bases; nucleotides outside the gene matches: 4. The CDR3 DNA is TGTGCCAGCAGTTCGCTAGCGGGAGAGCAGTTCTTC. It codes for CASSSLAGEQFF. Full variable domain (missing parts from reference TRBV7-2 and TRBJ2-1): GAGVSQSPSNKVTEKGKDVELRCDPISGHTALYWYRQSLGQGLEFLIYFQGNSAPDKSGLPSDRFSAERTGGSVSTLTIQRTQQEDSAVYLCASSSLAGEQFFGPGTRLTVL.

As for this clone: The same CDR3 is also encoded by other DNA sequences in this sample. V gene TRBV18 combines with J gene TRBJ1-1; 7 bases agree with TRBD1. CDR3 length: 13 residues. CDR1 and CDR2 (germline): KGHSH, LQKENI. Unmatched junction bases numbered 1, after V lost 4 bases and J lost 2 bases. The CDR3 DNA reads TGTGCCAGCTCACAGGGGGCCAACACTGAAGCTTTCTTT. It is translated as CASSQGANTEAFF.

J is TRBJ1-3 and V is TRBV2; possible D gene TRBD1, 5 bases. Germline CDR1 is SNHLY and CDR2 is FYNNEI. CDR3 length: 15 residues. Trimming removed 8 bases at V and 1 base at J, with 15 bases between. The DNA of the CDR3 is TGTGCCAGCCTCCGATCGCGGGGGTCTGGAAACACCATATATTTT. Protein sequence: CASLRSRGSGNTIYF.

The gene calls are TRBV4-2 and TRBJ2-1; 9 nucleotides agree with TRBD1. This CDR3 comprises 16 residues. The V gene end was trimmed by 2 bases and the J gene end by 5 bases; junction bases not matched to a gene: 7. Germline V lookup: CDR1 LGHNA, CDR2 YNFKEQ. This chain's CDR3 is CASSQSGTGKNNEQFF. CDR3 in DNA: TGTGCCAGCAGCCAATCCGGGACAGGGAAGAACAATGAGCAGTTCTTC.

This clone was seen only a few times. V gene TRBV5-1 combines with J gene TRBJ2-4; 15 bases map to TRBD2. The V gene end was trimmed by 4 bases and the J gene end by 0 bases; junction bases not matched to a gene: 11. The germline CDR1 and CDR2 sequences are SGHRS and YFSETQ. The CDR3 loop spans 20 amino acids. The CDR3 nucleotides read TGCGCCAGCAGCCCATTCGGGACTAGCGGGGGGCTTATAGCCAAAAACATTCAGTACTTC. Translated: CASSPFGTSGGLIAKNIQYF.

The V gene is TRBV10-3, the J gene TRBJ1-2; D is perhaps TRBD1 (6 bases). The V gene's germline CDR1 is ENHRY and CDR2 SYGVKD. V lost 2 bases to trimming and J lost 8 bases, with 21 bases between them. The CDR3 runs to 16 residues. CDR3 bases: TGTGCCATCAGTGAGCGAGGGGACACTCCTCTATGGGGCTACACCTTC. Translating gives CAISERGDTPLWGYTF.

V is TRBV7-3 and J is TRBJ2-5, with 8 bases lining up with TRBD2. V was clipped by 0 bases and J by 0 bases; unmatched bases: 6. Germline assignment: CDR1 SGHTA and CDR2 FQGTGA. The CDR3 length is 17 residues. The CDR3: CASSLTGGGPDQETQYF. CDR3 DNA: TGTGCCAGCAGCTTAACCGGCGGGGGGCCGGACCAAGAGACCCAGTACTTC.

The gene calls are TRBV4-2 and TRBJ2-7, with D maybe TRBD2 (5 bases). CDR3 size: 14 residues. The germline V gene has CDR1 LGHNA and CDR2 YNFKEQ. Deletions cut 5 bases from V and 3 bases from J, with 14 bases between. The CDR3 sequence: CASSSSGRVYEQYF. CDR3 DNA: TGTGCCAGCAGCTCCTCTGGGCGGGTCTACGAGCAGTACTTC.

This clone turned up a few times. At one boundary the junction diverges from the germline segment, which might be a read error. The chain couples TRBV4-3 to TRBJ2-6; D possibly corresponds to TRBD1 (5 bases). The CDR3 totals 15 residues. CDR1 and CDR2 (germline): LGHNA, YSLEER. CDR3 amino acids: CASSQVGSGASVLTF. The CDR3 nucleotides read TGCGCCAGCAGCCAAGTGGGTTCTGGGGCCAGCGTCCTGACTTTC.

The chain couples TRBV11-2 to TRBJ1-2; 9 bases line up with TRBD1. Unmatched junction bases numbered 11, after V lost 7 bases and J lost 8 bases. This CDR3 region has 14 residues. The germline V gene has CDR1 SGHAT and CDR2 FQNNGV. The CDR3 is CASTLTGGVGGYTF. The CDR3 coding sequence is TGTGCCAGCACCCTTACAGGGGGCGTAGGAGGCTACACCTTC.

The chain joins TRBV6-1 to TRBJ2-7, with 7 bases aligning to TRBD1. The V gene's germline CDR1 is MNHNS and CDR2 SASEGT. The CDR3 is 14 residues long. Losses at the gene ends were 5 bases for V and 3 bases for J; bases not matched to a gene: 7. CDR3 sequence (DNA): TGTGCCAGCAGTTTAGGGACAGAGATCTACGAGCAGTACTTC. This translates into CASSLGTEIYEQYF.

Only one count was recorded for this clone. CDR3 amino acids: CASSPIVGGQPQHF. Here the CDR3 DNA reads TGTGCCAGCTCACCAATTGTCGGGGGGCAGCCCCAGCATTTT. The chain has TRBV18 and TRBJ1-5; maybe TRBD1 (5 bases). CDR3 length: 14 residues. Trimming cost V 2 bases and J 7 bases, with 12 bases left between them. Germline V gene data show CDR1 as KGHSH and CDR2 as LQKENI.

The DNA for the CDR3 is TGTGCCACCAAAGCCCCGTGGCGGTTAAATAGCAATCAGCCCCAGCATTTT. Its translation is CATKAPWRLNSNQPQHF. The gene calls are TRBV28 and TRBJ1-5; D is unresolved. Deletions cut 10 bases from V and 0 bases from J, with 22 bases between. Looked up from germline, CDR1 is MDHEN and CDR2 is SYDVKM. This CDR3 is 17 amino acids long.

This sequence joins TRBV10-3 and TRBJ1-2, with D tentatively TRBD1 (6 bases). This CDR3 contains 16 residues. CDR1 is ENHRY and CDR2 is SYGVKD in the germline V gene. V gave up 3 bases and J gave up 7 bases, with 21 bases separating them. CDR3 DNA: TGTGCCATCAGTGACCAAATAGGGGGGGGCGATGGTGGCTACACCTTC. It yields the protein CAISDQIGGGDGGYTF.

The chain employs TRBV27 and TRBJ2-1; 7 bases are a match to TRBD2. Germline trimming cut 4 bases from V and 8 bases from J; bases unmatched to any gene: 14. CDR3 length: 16 residues. Germline V gives CDR1 MNHEY, CDR2 SMNVEV (reference sequence). The CDR3 reads CASSSPGTTFSYEQFF. DNA of the CDR3: TGTGCCAGCAGTTCCCCCGGGACTACCTTTTCGTATGAGCAGTTCTTC.

The rearrangement uses TRBV13 and TRBJ1-6, with D perhaps TRBD1 (6 bases). V was pared by 5 bases and J by 0 bases, with 17 bases between. Germline CDR1 reads PRHDT; CDR2 reads FYEKMQ (reference sequence). The CDR3 has 18 residues. In DNA form, the CDR3 reads TGTGCCAGCAGCCTAAATTTGGGGGCGAGCTCCTATAATTCACCCCTCCACTTT. Translation gives CASSLNLGASSYNSPLHF.

This clone has a handful of counts. Germline is not matched at one junction end, which may reflect a read error. This chain uses TRBV7-9 with TRBJ2-6, with a weak D call TRBD1 (5 bases). Germline loops: CDR1 SEHNR, CDR2 FQNEAQ (reference sequence). This CDR3 is built from 15 residues. The CDR3 reads CASSLDQGGASVLTF. The CDR3 region has the DNA TGTGCCAGCAGCTTGGACCAGGGTGGGGCCAGCGTCCTGACTTTC.

This CDR3 reads CASSRDIYEQYF. CDR3 DNA sequence: TGTGCCAGCAGTCGGGACATCTACGAGCAGTACTTC. The gene calls are TRBV6-6 and TRBJ2-5, with a possible D match to TRBD1 (6 bases). The tail of the sequence fits TRBJ2-7 better, so the J call may be wrong. The CDR3 extends over 12 amino acids. Germline CDR1 is MNHNY and CDR2 is SVGAGI (reference sequence).

J is TRBJ1-2 and V is TRBV6-4; 8 bases line up with TRBD1. Per germline, CDR1 MRHNA and CDR2 SNTAGT. CDR3 length: 15 amino acids. Losses at the gene ends were 2 bases for V and 7 bases for J; bases not matched to a gene: 9. The CDR3 sequence is CASSDPPWTGRGYTF. DNA for the CDR3: TGTGCCAGCAGTGACCCGCCCTGGACAGGGCGTGGCTACACCTTC.

The rearrangement uses TRBV28 and TRBJ2-5; 9 bases align to TRBD1. After removal of 5 bases from V and 2 bases from J, the junction contained 9 bases not matched to a gene. This CDR3 spans 16 amino acids. In germline, CDR1 is MDHEN, CDR2 SYDVKM. This chain's CDR3 is CASSPWTGVPQETQYF. The CDR3 bases are TGTGCCAGCAGTCCCTGGACAGGGGTCCCACAAGAGACCCAGTACTTC.

The V and J genes are TRBV7-3 and TRBJ2-2, with a possible D match to TRBD1 (6 bases). Germline values: CDR1 SGHTA, CDR2 FQGTGA. V shed 5 bases and J shed 5 bases, with 15 bases lying between them. CDR3 length equals 15 residues. The CDR3 loop is CASSPSGTPTGELFF. Here the CDR3 DNA reads TGTGCCAGCAGCCCATCTGGGACACCAACCGGGGAGCTGTTTTTT. The full variable domain, with the rest looked up from reference TRBV7-3 and TRBJ2-2, is GAGVSQTPSNKVTEKGKYVELRCDPISGHTALYWYRQSLGQGPEFLIYFQGTGAADDSGLPNDRFFAVRPEGSVSTLKIQRTERGDSAVYLCASSPSGTPTGELFFGEGSRLTVL.

This chain connects TRBV7-9 to TRBJ2-1; possibly TRBD2 for D (6 bases). Germline assignment: CDR1 SEHNR and CDR2 FQNEAQ (reference sequence). Trimming took 6 bases from V and 0 from J, leaving 12 bases between them. CDR3 length: 15 residues. CDR3 nucleotides: TGTGCCAGCAGTTTACGGGGGAGCTCCTACAATGAGCAGTTCTTC. Its translation is CASSLRGSSYNEQFF.

Notes on this clone: Its ends do not fully match the called genes, so a read error is possible. V is TRBV7-7 and J is TRBJ2-5; 7 positions match TRBD1. Germline V gives CDR1 SSHAT, CDR2 FNYEAQ (reference sequence). The CDR3 spans 15 residues. CDR3 nucleotides: TGTGCTAGCAGCTTAGATCCCGGGACAGAGGAGACCCAGTACTTC. Protein sequence: CASSLDPGTEETQYF.

This chain joins TRBV5-6 and TRBJ1-2, with D maybe TRBD1 (6 bases). V lost 0 bases to trimming and J lost 4 bases, with 13 bases between them. Germline CDR1 is SGHDT and CDR2 is YYEEEE. This CDR3 region has 15 residues. The CDR3 nucleotides are TGTGCCAGCAGCTTGGGGGCAGGGGATTTCTATGGCTACACCTTC. This translates into CASSLGAGDFYGYTF.

The chain links TRBV28 to TRBJ2-1; 10 bases are shared with TRBD2. The V and J ends lost 5 bases and 10 bases, in that order; junction bases with no gene match: 8. Germline CDR1 and CDR2: MDHEN and SYDVKM. This CDR3 is 14 amino acids long. Here the CDR3 DNA reads TGTGCCAGCAGTCTTCTAGCGGGGGCCCGGGAGCAGTTCTTC. Translating it yields CASSLLAGAREQFF. Together with reference TRBV28 and TRBJ2-1, the CDR3 gives the full variable domain: DVKVTQSSRYLVKRTGEKVFLECVQDMDHENMFWYRQDPGLGLRLIYFSYDVKMKEKGDIPEGYSVSREKKERFSLILESASTNQTSMYLCASSLLAGAREQFFGPGTRLTVL.